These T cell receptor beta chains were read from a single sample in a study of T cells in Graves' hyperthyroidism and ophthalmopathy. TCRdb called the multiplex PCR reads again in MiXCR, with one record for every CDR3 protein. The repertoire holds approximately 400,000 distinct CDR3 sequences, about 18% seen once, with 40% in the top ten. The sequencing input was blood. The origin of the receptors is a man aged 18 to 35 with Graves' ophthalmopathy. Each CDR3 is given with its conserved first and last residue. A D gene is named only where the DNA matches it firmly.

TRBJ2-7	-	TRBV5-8	CASSWGQGDEQYF
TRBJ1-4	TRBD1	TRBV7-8	CASSLGQGLNEKLFF
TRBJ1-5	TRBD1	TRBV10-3	CATRTGRDQPQHF
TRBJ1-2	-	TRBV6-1	CASSSGLGGYTF
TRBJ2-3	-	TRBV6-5	CASSYSREPDTQYF
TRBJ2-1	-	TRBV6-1	CASSHQGAYNEQFF
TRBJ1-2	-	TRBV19	CASSKTRSHYGYTF
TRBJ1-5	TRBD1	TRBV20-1	CGTGYSNQPQHF
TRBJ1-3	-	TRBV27	CASSLQAGDTIYF
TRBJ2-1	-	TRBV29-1	CSVDGRGRDNEQFF
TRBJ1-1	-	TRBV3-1	CASSQVAGDTEAFF
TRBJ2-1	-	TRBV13	CASSVQESSYNEQFF
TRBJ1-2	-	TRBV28	CASSFAENYGYTF
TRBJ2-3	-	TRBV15	CATSRVLLGAADTQYF
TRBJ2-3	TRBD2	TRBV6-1	CASSLAGGWTDTQYF
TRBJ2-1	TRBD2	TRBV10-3	CAISESGTSGGAYNEQFF
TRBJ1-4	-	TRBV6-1	CASSFGLVEKLFF
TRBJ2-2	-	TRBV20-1	CSAHRANTGELFF
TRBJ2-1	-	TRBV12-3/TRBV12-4	CASSPQGGANEQFF
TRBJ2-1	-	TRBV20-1	CSASSGNNEQFF
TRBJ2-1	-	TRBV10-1	CASSGGLDRGSSYNEQFF
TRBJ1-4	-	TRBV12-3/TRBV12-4	CASSLLGLGVTNEKLFF
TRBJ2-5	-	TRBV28	CASNTAGQLYQETQYF
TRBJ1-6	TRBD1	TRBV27	CASSSGQGKLSPLHF
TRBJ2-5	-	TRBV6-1	CASSLGTSAQYF
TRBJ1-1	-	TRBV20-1	CSARVGGPNTEAFF
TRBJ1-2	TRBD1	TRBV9	CASTRTGDPLGGYTF
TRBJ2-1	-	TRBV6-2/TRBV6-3	CASSRLYPREQFF
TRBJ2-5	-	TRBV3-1	CASGQGGREGTQYF